This TCR beta chain was captured in a study of blood T cell repertoires in COVID-19. Study summary: Samples representing acute and convalescent COVID-19 were sourced from the United States, Italy and Spain.

The study assigned cohorts using participant-reported clinical history. Each recovered donor of Cohort 3 presented with two negative PCRs, clearance, or symptom resolution. Libraries were prepared by immunoSEQ multiplex PCR; TCRdb keeps only in-frame clonotypes and omits some of them. The sample holds a few hundred thousand clones, 87% seen once. This CDR3 has 14 amino acids. With 4 bases clipped from V and 6 bases from J, the junction kept 3 bases outside the gene matches. The specimen sequenced was PBMCs or T cells enriched from blood (not recorded which). The chain combines TRBV23-1 with TRBJ1-4; 9 positions match TRBD1. TRBV23-1 counts as an open reading frame of uncertain function. The sequence came from a woman in her twenties or thirties who had recovered from COVID-19. Written as DNA, the CDR3 is TGCGCCAGCAGTCGGGGGACAGGGCATGAAAAACTGTTTTTT. As protein: CASSRGTGHEKLFF.